This TCR beta chain was sequenced in a study of blood T cell repertoires in COVID-19. The repertoire was sequenced with immunoSEQ multiplex PCR; TCRdb's copy has only in-frame clones and lacks some. The sample records roughly 260,000 clones, 80% to 90% being singletons. This sequence was found in a woman in her thirties or forties who had been exposed to COVID-19. Sequences were obtained from PBMCs or T cells enriched from blood (not recorded which).

The CDR3: CASSPTGTGGGNNQPQHF. CDR3 nucleotides: TGTGCCAGCTCACCGACGGGGACAGGGGGGGGAAACAATCAGCCCCAGCATTTT. V usage is TRBV18 and J usage is TRBJ1-5, with 11 bases that match TRBD1. CDR1 is KGHSH, CDR2 LQKENI, per germline. The CDR3 is 18 amino acids. J gave up 3 bases and V 3 bases, and 10 bases lay outside the gene matches.